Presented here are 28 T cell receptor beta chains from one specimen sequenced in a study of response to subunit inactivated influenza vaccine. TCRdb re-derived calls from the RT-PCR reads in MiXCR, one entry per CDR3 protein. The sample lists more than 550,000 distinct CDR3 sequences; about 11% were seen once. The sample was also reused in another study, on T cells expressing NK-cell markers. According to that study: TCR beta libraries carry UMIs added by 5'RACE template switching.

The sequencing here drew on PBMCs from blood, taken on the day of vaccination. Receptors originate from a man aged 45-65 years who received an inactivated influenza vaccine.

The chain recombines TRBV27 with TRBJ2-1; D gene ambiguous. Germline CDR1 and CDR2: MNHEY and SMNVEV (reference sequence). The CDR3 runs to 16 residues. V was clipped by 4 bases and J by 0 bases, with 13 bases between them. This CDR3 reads CASSSQTRTSYNEQFF. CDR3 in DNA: TGTGCCAGCAGTTCCCAGACCCGAACCTCCTACAATGAGCAGTTCTTC.

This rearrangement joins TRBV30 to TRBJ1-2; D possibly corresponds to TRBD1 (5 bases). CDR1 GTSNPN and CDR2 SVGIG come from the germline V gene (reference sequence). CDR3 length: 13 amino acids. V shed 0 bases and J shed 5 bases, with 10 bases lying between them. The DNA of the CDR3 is TGTGCCTGGAGTGTGGGGACGCTTTATGGCTACACCTTC. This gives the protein CAWSVGTLYGYTF.

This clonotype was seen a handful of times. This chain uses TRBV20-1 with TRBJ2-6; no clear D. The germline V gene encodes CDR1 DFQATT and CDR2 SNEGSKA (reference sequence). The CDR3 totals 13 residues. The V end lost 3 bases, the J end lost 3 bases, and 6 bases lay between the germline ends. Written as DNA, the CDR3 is TGCAGTGCTAGGAACGGTGGGGCCAACGTCCTGACTTTC. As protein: CSARNGGANVLTF.

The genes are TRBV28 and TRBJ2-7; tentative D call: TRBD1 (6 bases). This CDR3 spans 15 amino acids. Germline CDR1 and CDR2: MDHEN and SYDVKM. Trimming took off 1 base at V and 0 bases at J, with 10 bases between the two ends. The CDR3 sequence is CASSLFGGRSYEQYF. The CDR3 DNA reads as TGTGCCAGCAGTTTATTTGGGGGCCGCTCCTACGAGCAGTACTTC.

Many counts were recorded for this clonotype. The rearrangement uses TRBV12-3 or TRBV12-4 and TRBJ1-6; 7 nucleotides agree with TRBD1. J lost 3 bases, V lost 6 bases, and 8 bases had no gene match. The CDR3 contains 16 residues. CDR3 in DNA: TGTGCCAGCAGCCTACGGGGACAGTACTATAATTCACCCCTCCACTTT. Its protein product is CASSLRGQYYNSPLHF.

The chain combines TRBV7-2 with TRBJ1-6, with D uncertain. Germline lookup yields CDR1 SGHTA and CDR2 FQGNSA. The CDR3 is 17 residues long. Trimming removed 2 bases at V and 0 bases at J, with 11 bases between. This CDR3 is CASSLRPEGSYNSPLHF. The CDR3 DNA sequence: TGTGCCAGCAGCTTACGCCCGGAGGGCTCCTATAATTCACCCCTCCACTTT.

This chain's CDR3 is CASSLLKGPLTGELFF. CDR3 bases: TGTGCCAGCAGTCTCCTTAAAGGGCCTCTCACCGGGGAGCTGTTTTTT. The chain uses TRBV12-3 or TRBV12-4 and TRBJ2-2; no definite D call. The CDR3 contains 16 residues. V lost 5 bases, J lost 4 bases, and 17 bases lay in between.

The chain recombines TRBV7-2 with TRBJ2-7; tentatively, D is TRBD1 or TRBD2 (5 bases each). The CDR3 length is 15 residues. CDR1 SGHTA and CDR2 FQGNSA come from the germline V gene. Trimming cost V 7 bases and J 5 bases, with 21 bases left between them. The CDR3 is CASTPQGVRDHEQYF. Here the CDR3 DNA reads TGTGCCAGCACCCCCCAAGGTGTCCGGGACCACGAGCAGTACTTC.

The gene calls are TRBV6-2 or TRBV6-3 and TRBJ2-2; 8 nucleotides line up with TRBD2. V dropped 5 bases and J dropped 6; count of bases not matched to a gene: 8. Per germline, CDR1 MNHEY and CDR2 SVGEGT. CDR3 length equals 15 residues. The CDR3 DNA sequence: TGTGCCAGCAGTGAGGGGACTAGAATTGCCGGGGAGCTGTTTTTT. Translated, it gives CASSEGTRIAGELFF.

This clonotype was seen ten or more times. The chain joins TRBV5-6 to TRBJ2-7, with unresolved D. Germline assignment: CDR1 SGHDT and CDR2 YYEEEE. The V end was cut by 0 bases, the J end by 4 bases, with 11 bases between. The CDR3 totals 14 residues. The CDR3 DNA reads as TGTGCCAGCAGCTTGGCCGATCTGGGATACGAGCAGTACTTC. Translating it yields CASSLADLGYEQYF.

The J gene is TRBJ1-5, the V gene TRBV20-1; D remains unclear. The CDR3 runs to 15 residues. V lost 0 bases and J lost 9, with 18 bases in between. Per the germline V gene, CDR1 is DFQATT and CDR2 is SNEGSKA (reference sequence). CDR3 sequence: CSARDTQTARGPQHF. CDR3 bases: TGCAGTGCTAGAGATACTCAGACGGCCCGTGGGCCCCAGCATTTT.

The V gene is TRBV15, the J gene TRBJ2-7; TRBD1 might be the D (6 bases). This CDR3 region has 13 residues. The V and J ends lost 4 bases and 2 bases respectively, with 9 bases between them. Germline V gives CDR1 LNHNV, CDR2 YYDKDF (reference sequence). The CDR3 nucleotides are TGTGCCACCAGCATGGACAGCCCCTACGAGCAGTACTTC. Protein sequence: CATSMDSPYEQYF. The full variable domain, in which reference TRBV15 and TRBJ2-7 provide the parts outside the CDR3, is DAMVIQNPRYQVTQFGKPVTLSCSQTLNHNVMYWYQQKSSQAPKLLFHYYDKDFNNEADTPDNFQSRRPNTSFCFLDIRSPGLGDTAMYLCATSMDSPYEQYFGPGTRLTVT.

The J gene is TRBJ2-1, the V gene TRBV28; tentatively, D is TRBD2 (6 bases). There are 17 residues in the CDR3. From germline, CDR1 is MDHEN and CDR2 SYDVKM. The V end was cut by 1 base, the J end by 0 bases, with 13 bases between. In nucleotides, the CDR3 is TGTGCCAGCAGTTTATTTCGCGGGGTGAGCTCCTACAATGAGCAGTTCTTC. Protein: CASSLFRGVSSYNEQFF.

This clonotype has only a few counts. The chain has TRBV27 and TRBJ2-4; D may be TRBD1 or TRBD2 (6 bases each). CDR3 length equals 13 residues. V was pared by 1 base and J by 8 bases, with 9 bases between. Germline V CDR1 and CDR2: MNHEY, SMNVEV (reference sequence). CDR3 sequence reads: CASSLWGADIQYF. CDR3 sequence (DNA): TGTGCCAGCAGTTTATGGGGGGCGGACATTCAGTACTTC.

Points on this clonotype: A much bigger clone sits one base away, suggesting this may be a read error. Written as DNA, the CDR3 is TGCGCCAGCAGCTTGGTTGTCCGTTCTCCACAAGAGCAGTACTTC. This codes for CASSLVVRSPQEQYF. The genes are TRBV5-1 and TRBJ2-7; D not resolved. Trimming left V 0 bases short and J 7 bases short, with 17 bases between. The germline V gene encodes CDR1 SGHRS and CDR2 YFSETQ. This CDR3 comprises 15 residues.

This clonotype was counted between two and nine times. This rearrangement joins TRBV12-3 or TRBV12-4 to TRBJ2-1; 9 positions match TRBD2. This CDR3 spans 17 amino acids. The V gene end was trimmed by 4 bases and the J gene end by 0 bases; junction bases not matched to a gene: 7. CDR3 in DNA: TGTGCCAGCAGTTCATGGACTAGCGAGACCTCCTACAATGAGCAGTTCTTC. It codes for CASSSWTSETSYNEQFF.

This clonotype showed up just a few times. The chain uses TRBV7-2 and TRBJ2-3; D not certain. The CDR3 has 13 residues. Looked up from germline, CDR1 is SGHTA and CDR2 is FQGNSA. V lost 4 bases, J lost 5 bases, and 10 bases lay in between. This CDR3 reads CASSSWNGDTQYF. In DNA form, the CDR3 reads TGTGCCAGCAGCTCATGGAACGGAGATACGCAGTATTTT.

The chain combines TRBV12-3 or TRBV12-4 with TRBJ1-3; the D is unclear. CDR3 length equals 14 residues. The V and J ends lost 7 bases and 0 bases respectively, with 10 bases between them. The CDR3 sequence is CASKVSSSGNTIYF. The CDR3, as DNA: TGTGCCAGCAAGGTCAGCAGCTCTGGAAACACCATATATTTT.

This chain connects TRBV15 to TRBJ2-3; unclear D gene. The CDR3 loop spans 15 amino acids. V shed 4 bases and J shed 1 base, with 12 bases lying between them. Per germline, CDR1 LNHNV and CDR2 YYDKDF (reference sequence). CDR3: CATSIATTRTDTQYF. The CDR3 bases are TGTGCCACCAGCATAGCAACCACACGCACAGATACGCAGTATTTT.

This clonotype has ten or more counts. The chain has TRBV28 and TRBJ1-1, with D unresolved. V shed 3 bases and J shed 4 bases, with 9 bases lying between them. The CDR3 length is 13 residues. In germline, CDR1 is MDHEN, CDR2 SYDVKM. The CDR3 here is CASSFSWSTEAFF. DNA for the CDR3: TGTGCCAGCAGTTTTTCGTGGAGCACTGAAGCTTTCTTT.

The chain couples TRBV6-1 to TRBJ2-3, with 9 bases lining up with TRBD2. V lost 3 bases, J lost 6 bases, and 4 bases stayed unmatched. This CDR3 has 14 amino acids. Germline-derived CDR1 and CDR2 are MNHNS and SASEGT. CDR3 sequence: CASSERGGRDTQYF. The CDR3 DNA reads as TGTGCCAGCAGTGAGCGGGGGGGGCGGGATACGCAGTATTTT.

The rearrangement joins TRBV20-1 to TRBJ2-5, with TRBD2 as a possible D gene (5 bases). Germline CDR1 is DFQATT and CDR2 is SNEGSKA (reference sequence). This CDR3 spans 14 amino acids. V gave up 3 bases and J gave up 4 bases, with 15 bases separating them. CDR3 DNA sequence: TGCAGTGCTAGTCAAAACCTACGGGGAGAGACCCAGTACTTC. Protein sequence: CSASQNLRGETQYF.

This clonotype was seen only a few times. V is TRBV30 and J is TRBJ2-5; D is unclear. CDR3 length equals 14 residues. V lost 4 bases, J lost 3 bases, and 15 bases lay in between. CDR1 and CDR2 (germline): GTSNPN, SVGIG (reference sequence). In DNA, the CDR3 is TGTGCCTGGACCGGGTGGCTAGGGAAAGAGACCCAGTACTTC. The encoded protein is CAWTGWLGKETQYF.

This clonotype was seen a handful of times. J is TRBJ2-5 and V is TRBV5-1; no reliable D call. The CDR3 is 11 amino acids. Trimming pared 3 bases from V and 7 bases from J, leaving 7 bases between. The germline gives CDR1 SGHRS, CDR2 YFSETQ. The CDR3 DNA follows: TGCGCCAGCAGCTCCGTGGGGACCCAGTACTTC. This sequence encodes CASSSVGTQYF.

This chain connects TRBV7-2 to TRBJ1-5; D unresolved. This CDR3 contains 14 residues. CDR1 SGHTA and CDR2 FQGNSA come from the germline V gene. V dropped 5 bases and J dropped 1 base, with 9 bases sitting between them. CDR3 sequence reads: CASSPVLSNQPQHF. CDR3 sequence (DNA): TGTGCCAGCAGCCCTGTTCTGAGCAATCAGCCCCAGCATTTT.

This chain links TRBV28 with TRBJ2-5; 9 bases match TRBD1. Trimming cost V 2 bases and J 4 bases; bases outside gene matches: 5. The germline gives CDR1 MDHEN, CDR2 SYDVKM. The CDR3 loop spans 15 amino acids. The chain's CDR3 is CASSLGTGLTETQYF. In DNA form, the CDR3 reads TGTGCCAGCAGTTTAGGGACAGGGTTGACAGAGACCCAGTACTTC.

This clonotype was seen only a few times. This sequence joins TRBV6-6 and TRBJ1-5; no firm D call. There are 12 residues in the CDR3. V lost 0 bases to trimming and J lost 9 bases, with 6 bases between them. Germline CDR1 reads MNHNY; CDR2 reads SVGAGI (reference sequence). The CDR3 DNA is TGTGCCAGCAGTTACTCGGAACCGCCCCAGCATTTT. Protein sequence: CASSYSEPPQHF.

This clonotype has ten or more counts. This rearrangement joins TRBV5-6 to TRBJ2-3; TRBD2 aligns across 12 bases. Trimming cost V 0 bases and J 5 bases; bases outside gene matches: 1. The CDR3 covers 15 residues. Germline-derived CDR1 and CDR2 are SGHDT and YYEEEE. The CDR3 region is CASSLGLAGVDTQYF. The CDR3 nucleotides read TGTGCCAGCAGCTTGGGACTAGCGGGGGTAGATACGCAGTATTTT. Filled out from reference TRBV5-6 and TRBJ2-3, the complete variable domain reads DAGVTQSPTHLIKTRGQQVTLRCSPKSGHDTVSWYQQALGQGPQFIFQYYEEEERQRGNFPDRFSGHQFPNYSSELNVNALLLGDSALYLCASSLGLAGVDTQYFGPGTRLTVL.